The sequence of this T cell receptor beta chain was determined in a study of blood T cell repertoires in COVID-19. As for the study in general: COVID-19 samples collected from the United States, Italy and Spain covered acute and convalescent phases.

From germline, CDR1 is LNHDA and CDR2 SQIVND (reference sequence). This CDR3 comprises 18 residues. Trimming removed 6 bases from V and 0 bases from J, with 21 bases in between. Some clones are missing from TCRdb's copy, which holds only in-frame ones; the method was immunoSEQ multiplex PCR. This table holds 180,000 or so clones, approximately 85% found once. This sequence joins TRBV19 and TRBJ2-1; TRBD2 is a possible D gene (6 bases). This TCR was sampled from a man in his forties who had recovered from COVID-19. Input material: PBMCs or T cells enriched from blood (not recorded which). CDR3 nucleotides: TGTGCCAGTAGGATACGGGACTGGAGTCAAAGCTCCTACAATGAGCAGTTCTTC. Protein: CASRIRDWSQSSYNEQFF.